These 21 T cell receptor beta chains came from one sample sequenced in a study of blood T cell repertoires in COVID-19. Libraries were prepared by immunoSEQ multiplex PCR; TCRdb keeps only in-frame clonotypes and omits some of them. This table has about 200,000 clones, about 84% appearing once. Sequenced material: peripheral blood. These receptors all come from a woman of 80 years or more with acute or convalescent COVID-19.

CDR3 region: CASSVALTGEKLFF. The CDR3 region has the DNA TGTGCCAGCAGCGTAGCTCTTACAGGTGAAAAACTGTTTTTT. V and J are TRBV9 and TRBJ1-4; D is possibly TRBD1 (5 bases). The germline gives CDR1 SGDLS, CDR2 YYNGEE. The CDR3 is 14 amino acids. Trimming left V 0 bases short and J 7 bases short, with 10 bases between.

The chain employs TRBV19 and TRBJ1-3; D gene uncertain. Trimming removed 6 bases at V and 0 bases at J, with 6 bases between. This CDR3 comprises 13 residues. Germline V CDR1 and CDR2: LNHDA, SQIVND (reference sequence). CDR3 nucleotide sequence: TGTGCCAGTAGGTATTCCTCTGGAAACACCATATATTTT. This translates into CASRYSSGNTIYF.

About this clone itself: Sequence at one end of the junction differs from germline and may be a read error. The chain has TRBV6-1 and TRBJ1-2; D gene ambiguous. The CDR3 totals 10 residues. Germline lookup yields CDR1 MNHNS and CDR2 SASEGT. For the CDR3, the DNA is TGTGCCAGCAGTGACACCCGCGCGATCTTC. The encoded protein is CASSDTRAIF.

The chain uses TRBV10-3 and TRBJ1-4, with 11 bases lining up with TRBD1. The V gene end was trimmed by 2 bases and the J gene end by 8 bases; junction bases not matched to a gene: 4. This CDR3 is 15 amino acids long. The germline V gene encodes CDR1 ENHRY and CDR2 SYGVKD. The CDR3 is CAISEPDRGREKLFF. CDR3 bases: TGTGCCATCAGTGAGCCGGACAGGGGGCGAGAAAAACTGTTTTTT.

V usage is TRBV11-2 and J usage is TRBJ2-5; 7 nucleotides match TRBD1. Trimming removed 0 bases from V and 2 bases from J; junction bases left unmatched: 3. Germline values: CDR1 SGHAT, CDR2 FQNNGV. This CDR3 is built from 15 residues. The CDR3: CASSLDARGQETQYF. CDR3 DNA sequence: TGTGCCAGCAGCTTAGACGCCAGGGGGCAAGAGACCCAGTACTTC.

This clone has more than one count but fewer than ten. This chain joins TRBV3-1 (or the pseudogene TRBV3-2) and TRBJ1-1; D not resolved. Germline V gene lookup returns CDR1 LGHDT and CDR2 YNNKEL (reference sequence). V lost 2 bases and J lost 0, with 7 bases in between. The CDR3 length is 14 residues. CDR3 nucleotide sequence: TGTGCCAGCAGCCAATCTTTTATGAACACTGAAGCTTTCTTT. Its protein is CASSQSFMNTEAFF.

This clone was counted only a few times. The chain recombines TRBV14 with TRBJ1-5, with a tentative D call TRBD1 (5 bases). The CDR3 covers 15 residues. V was shortened by 1 base and J by 3 bases, with 10 bases between the two germline ends. Germline assignment: CDR1 SGHDN and CDR2 FVKESK. DNA of the CDR3: TGTGCCAGCAGCCAAGGGAAGGACAACAATCAGCCCCAGCATTTT. Protein sequence: CASSQGKDNNQPQHF.

The chain recombines TRBV7-2 with TRBJ2-1; 8 bases are a match to TRBD2. The length of the CDR3 is 15 residues. V was pared by 5 bases and J by 2 bases, with 5 bases of the junction left unmatched. Germline loops: CDR1 SGHTA, CDR2 FQGNSA. CDR3 sequence: CASSPGSGAYNEQFF. CDR3 nucleotide sequence: TGTGCCAGCAGCCCAGGTAGCGGGGCCTACAATGAGCAGTTCTTC.

J is TRBJ2-5 and V is TRBV5-1; TRBD2 matches at 13 bases. The CDR3 has 16 amino acids. After removal of 4 bases from V and 2 bases from J, the junction contained 5 bases not matched to a gene. Germline-derived CDR1 and CDR2 are SGHRS and YFSETQ. For the CDR3, the DNA is TGCGCCAGCAGCCCGAGACTAGCGGGAGGACAAGAGACCCAGTACTTC. Its protein product is CASSPRLAGGQETQYF.

The chain carries TRBV7-2 and TRBJ2-2, with 12 bases that match TRBD2. Unmatched junction bases numbered 6, after V lost 1 base and J lost 0 bases. The CDR3 has 19 amino acids. Per the germline V gene, CDR1 is SGHTA and CDR2 is FQGNSA. The CDR3 region has the DNA TGTGCCAGCAGCTTAGTGGGGGGACTAGCGGGCCCGAACACCGGGGAGCTGTTTTTT. As protein: CASSLVGGLAGPNTGELFF.

V gene TRBV5-1 combines with J gene TRBJ1-5, with D perhaps TRBD1 (5 bases). Germline loops: CDR1 SGHRS, CDR2 YFSETQ. There are 16 residues in the CDR3. Trimming stripped 4 bases from V and 3 bases from J, with 17 bases between. For the CDR3, the DNA is TGCGCCAGCAGCGAGGGCGGGACGATGATCAATCAGCCCCAGCATTTT. This codes for CASSEGGTMINQPQHF.

V and J are TRBV4-1 and TRBJ2-2; 8 positions match TRBD1. There are 15 residues in the CDR3. Looked up from germline, CDR1 is MGHRA and CDR2 is YSYEKL. V lost 4 bases and J lost 5; bases outside the gene matches: 6. The CDR3 loop reads CASSRTGGRTGELFF. The CDR3 DNA reads TGCGCCAGCAGCCGAACAGGGGGAAGGACCGGGGAGCTGTTTTTT.

V is TRBV27 and J is TRBJ2-7; perhaps TRBD2 as D (7 bases). This CDR3 has 16 residues. Trimming pared 0 bases from V and 5 bases from J, leaving 17 bases between. In germline, CDR1 is MNHEY, CDR2 SMNVEV (reference sequence). CDR3 loop: CASSLSGGGIPHEQYF. The CDR3, as DNA: TGTGCCAGCAGTTTATCGGGAGGGGGAATCCCTCACGAGCAGTACTTC.

This chain connects TRBV2 to TRBJ2-3; tentative D call: TRBD1 (5 bases). V was shortened by 0 bases and J by 1 base, with 8 bases between the two germline ends. Germline V gene data show CDR1 as SNHLY and CDR2 as FYNNEI. The CDR3 contains 15 residues. The CDR3 loop reads CASSEAGRGTDTQYF. CDR3 DNA sequence: TGTGCCAGCAGTGAAGCGGGCAGGGGCACAGATACGCAGTATTTT.

This sequence joins TRBV9 and TRBJ2-2, with D possibly TRBD1 on 5 matching bases. The V and J ends lost 6 bases and 5 bases respectively, with 14 bases between them. CDR1 SGDLS and CDR2 YYNGEE come from the germline V gene. The CDR3 sequence is 14 residues long. DNA for the CDR3: TGTGCCAGCACCGTGGACACCTCTACCGGGGAGCTGTTTTTT. This translates into CASTVDTSTGELFF.

The chain has TRBV9 and TRBJ1-5, with D possibly being TRBD1 (6 bases). The CDR3 extends over 12 amino acids. Germline CDR1 SGDLS, CDR2 YYNGEE. The V end was cut by 3 bases, the J end by 7 bases, with 8 bases between. Here the CDR3 reads CASSAGDQPQHF. CDR3 nucleotides: TGTGCCAGCAGCGCAGGGGACCAGCCCCAGCATTTT. The whole variable domain, filled in from reference TRBV9 and TRBJ1-5, reads DSGVTQTPKHLITATGQRVTLRCSPRSGDLSVYWYQQSLDQGLQFLIQYYNGEERAKGNILERFSAQQFPDLHSELNLSSLELGDSALYFCASSAGDQPQHFGDGTRLSIL.

The rearrangement joins TRBV3-1 (or the pseudogene TRBV3-2) to TRBJ2-7; TRBD1 matches at 8 bases. With 1 base clipped from V and 6 bases from J, the junction kept 8 bases outside the gene matches. The CDR3 length is 15 residues. Per germline, CDR1 LGHDT and CDR2 YNNKEL (reference sequence). The CDR3 DNA reads TGTGCCAGCAGCCAAGTACGACAGGGGTTTGGCGAGCAGTACTTC. Translated: CASSQVRQGFGEQYF.

This rearrangement joins TRBV18 to TRBJ2-2; 7 bases map to TRBD2. After removal of 3 bases from V and 4 bases from J, the junction contained 5 bases not matched to a gene. CDR1 and CDR2 from the germline V gene are KGHSH and LQKENI. The CDR3 is made up of 15 amino acids. The CDR3 loop reads CASSPRESSTGELFF. For the CDR3, the DNA is TGTGCCAGCTCACCGCGGGAGTCATCCACCGGGGAGCTGTTTTTT.

This chain uses TRBV5-1 with TRBJ2-5; 11 bases map to TRBD1. The trim removed 0 bases at V and 5 bases at J, leaving 6 bases unmatched. The CDR3 sequence is 16 residues long. Germline CDR1 is SGHRS and CDR2 is YFSETQ. CDR3 loop: CASSLGGQGASETQYF. Here the CDR3 DNA reads TGCGCCAGCAGCTTGGGAGGACAGGGGGCGAGTGAGACCCAGTACTTC.

In this sample, this clone turned up a few times. The chain couples TRBV19 to TRBJ2-3; D uncertain. The V end was cut by 5 bases, the J end by 2 bases, with 8 bases between. The CDR3 totals 13 residues. Germline V gene data show CDR1 as LNHDA and CDR2 as SQIVND (reference sequence). CDR3 coding DNA: TGTGCCAGTAGTCCCCTTCCCACAGATACGCAGTATTTT. This sequence encodes CASSPLPTDTQYF. The full variable domain, with the rest looked up from reference TRBV19 and TRBJ2-3, is DGGITQSPKYLFRKEGQNVTLSCEQNLNHDAMYWYRQDPGQGLRLIYYSQIVNDFQKGDIAEGYSVSREKKESFPLTVTSAQKNPTAFYLCASSPLPTDTQYFGPGTRLTVL.

This clone was counted only a few times. The CDR3 reads CAISEEIGGGNQETQYF. In nucleotides, the CDR3 is TGTGCCATCAGTGAGGAAATAGGTGGGGGGAACCAAGAGACCCAGTACTTC. V and J are TRBV10-3 and TRBJ2-5; D is perhaps TRBD2 (6 bases). V was cut by 2 bases and J by 0 bases, with 16 bases left in between. The V gene's germline CDR1 is ENHRY and CDR2 SYGVKD. The CDR3 totals 17 residues.